This record looks at one TCR beta chain sequence and its context. The CDR3 runs 15 residues. Germline V CDR1 and CDR2: SGDLS, YYNGEE. V dropped 0 bases and J dropped 3; count of bases not matched to a gene: 6. This entry comes from a study of T cell changes during pregnancy in multiple sclerosis. Assay used: immunoSEQ multiplex PCR; TCRdb lists only in-frame clones, some missing. The sample gives around 69,000 clones, about 92% of which show up once; approximately 2% is in the top ten. The sequence was obtained from a female donor in good health, enrolled as a control in a pregnancy study. Source: peripheral blood, taken in the third trimester of pregnancy. The chain links TRBV9 to TRBJ2-7, with 7 bases fitting TRBD1. CDR3 region: CASSVAGTVNYEQYF. CDR3 DNA sequence: TGTGCCAGCAGCGTAGCCGGGACAGTCAACTACGAGCAGTACTTC.